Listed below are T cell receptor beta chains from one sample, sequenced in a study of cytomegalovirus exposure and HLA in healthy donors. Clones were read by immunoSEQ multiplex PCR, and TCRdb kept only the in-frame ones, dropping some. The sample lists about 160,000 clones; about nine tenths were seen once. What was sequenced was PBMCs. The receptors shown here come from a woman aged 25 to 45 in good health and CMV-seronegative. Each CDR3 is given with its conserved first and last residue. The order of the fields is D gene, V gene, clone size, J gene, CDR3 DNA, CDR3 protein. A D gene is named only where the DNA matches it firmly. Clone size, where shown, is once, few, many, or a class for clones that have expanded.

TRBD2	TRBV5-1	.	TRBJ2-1	TGCGCCAGCAGCTCGGGACTAGCCGACCCAGGGAATGAGCAGTTCTTC	CASSSGLADPGNEQFF
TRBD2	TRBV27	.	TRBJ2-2	TGTGCCAGCAGTTCCCGACTAGCGGGCGGCCCCGGGGAGCTGTTTTTT	CASSSRLAGGPGELFF
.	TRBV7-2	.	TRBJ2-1	TGTGCCAGCAGCTTGACTAGCAATGAGCAGTTCTTC	CASSLTSNEQFF
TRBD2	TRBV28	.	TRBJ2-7	TGTGCCACCACGGGACTAGGCAATTACGAGCAGTACTTC	CATTGLGNYEQYF
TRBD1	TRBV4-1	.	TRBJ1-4	TGCGCCAGCAGCCAATTGGAGGGGGCAAATGAAAAACTGTTTTTT	CASSQLEGANEKLFF
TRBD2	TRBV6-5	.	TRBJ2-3	TGTGCCAGCAGTTACAGCGGGAGGGCCACAGATACGCAGTATTTT	CASSYSGRATDTQYF
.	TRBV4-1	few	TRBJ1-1	TGCGCCAGCAGTACGGGGGACACTGAAGCTTTCTTT	CASSTGDTEAFF
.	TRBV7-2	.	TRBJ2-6	TGTGCCAGCAGCTTTAGGGCTGGAGGGGCCAACGTCCTGACTTTC	CASSFRAGGANVLTF
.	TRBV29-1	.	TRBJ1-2	TGCAGCGCGCAAACAGGGTTGTCCTACACCTTC	CSAQTGLSYTF
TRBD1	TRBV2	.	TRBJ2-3	TGTGCCAGCAGTGAATACAGGGGGCAGGATACGCAGTATTTT	CASSEYRGQDTQYF
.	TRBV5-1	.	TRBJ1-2	TGCGCCAGTGCGGAACAGGGCCCTCCCGACTATGGCTACACCTTC	CASAEQGPPDYGYTF
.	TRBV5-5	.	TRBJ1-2	TGTGCCAGCAGCTTGGGAGGGAACTATGGCTACACCTTC	CASSLGGNYGYTF
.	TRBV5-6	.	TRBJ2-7	TGTGCCAGCAGCCAGGACCTCGAGCAGTACTTC	CASSQDLEQYF
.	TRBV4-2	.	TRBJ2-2	TGTGCCAGCAGCCAAAGGGGGGGTTCGAACACCGGGGAGCTGTTTTTT	CASSQRGGSNTGELFF
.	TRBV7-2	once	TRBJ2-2	TGTGCCAGCAGCTTATTGGGGTGGACCGGGGAGCTGTTTTTT	CASSLLGWTGELFF
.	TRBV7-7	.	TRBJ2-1	TGTGCTAGCAGCTTAGGGACTTCGCCCGGCGATGAGCAGTTCTTC	CASSLGTSPGDEQFF
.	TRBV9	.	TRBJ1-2	TGTGCCAGCAGCGTAGACGCAGGAAATAACTATGGCTACACCTTC	CASSVDAGNNYGYTF
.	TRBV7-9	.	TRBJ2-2	TGTGCCAGCAGCTTCAGACTACCGAACACCGGGGAGCTGTTTTTT	CASSFRLPNTGELFF
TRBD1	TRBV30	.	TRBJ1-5	TGTGCCTGGAGAGGCCCAGGGGGCGGTCAGCCCCAGCATTTT	CAWRGPGGGQPQHF
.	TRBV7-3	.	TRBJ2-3	TGTGCCAGCAGCCTCTCCTCGGGACAACTCACAGATACGCAGTATTTT	CASSLSSGQLTDTQYF
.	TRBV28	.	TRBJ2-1	TGTGCCAGCAGTACCCTTGGGGATGAGCAGTTCTTC	CASSTLGDEQFF
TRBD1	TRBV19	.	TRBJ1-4	TGTGCCAGTGGACAGGGGGTGCGAGCTAATGAAAAACTGTTTTTT	CASGQGVRANEKLFF
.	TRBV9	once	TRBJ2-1	TGTGCCAGCAGCGACCGGGGGCTCAAATACAATGAGCAGTTCTTC	CASSDRGLKYNEQFF
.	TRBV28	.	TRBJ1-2	TGTGCCAGCAGGGCGGATTGGGGCCTAGATAACTATGGCTACACCTTC	CASRADWGLDNYGYTF
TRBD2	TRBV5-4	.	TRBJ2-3	TGTGCCAGCAGCTTGGAGATGGCGGGAGTTGTAAGCACAGATACGCAGTATTTT	CASSLEMAGVVSTDTQYF
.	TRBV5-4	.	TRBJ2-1	TGTGCCAGCAGCTCAGGGGTCCCCCTCGAAAATGAGCAGTTCTTC	CASSSGVPLENEQFF
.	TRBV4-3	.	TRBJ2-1	TGCGCCAGCAGCCTCGGACAGACCCCGGGAGCCTACAATGAGCAGTTCTTC	CASSLGQTPGAYNEQFF
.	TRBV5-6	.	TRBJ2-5	TGTGCCAGCAGCATCACAGGGAAACAAGAGACCCAGTACTTC	CASSITGKQETQYF
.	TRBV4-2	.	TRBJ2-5	TGTGCCAGCAGCCAAGATGAGGGAGTCGGGATCCAAGAGACCCAGTACTTC	CASSQDEGVGIQETQYF
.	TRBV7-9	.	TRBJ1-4	TGTGCCAGCAGCTTAGCGACCGGACGGGGGAATGAAAAACTGTTTTTT	CASSLATGRGNEKLFF